The 8 T cell receptor beta chains listed next were all sequenced from one sample in a study of identical twins. TCRdb called the 5' RACE reads again in MiXCR, with one record for every CDR3 protein. There are more than 200,000 distinct CDR3 sequences in the sample; roughly 13% occur only once, and approximately 9.3% lies in the top ten. The sequencing sample was made of memory (CD45RO+) T cells sorted from blood. These receptors all stem from a woman between 18 and 29 years old in good health.

The chain couples TRBV30 to TRBJ1-4; possible D gene TRBD1, 5 bases. This CDR3 comprises 11 residues. Trimming took off 2 bases at V and 7 bases at J, with 5 bases between the two ends. Germline assignment: CDR1 GTSNPN and CDR2 SVGIG (reference sequence). This CDR3 reads CAWSQGEKLFF. The CDR3, as DNA: TGTGCCTGGAGTCAGGGTGAAAAACTGTTTTTT.

The chain uses TRBV7-9 and TRBJ2-3; D gene unclear. Germline lookup yields CDR1 SEHNR and CDR2 FQNEAQ (reference sequence). The CDR3 sequence is 14 residues long. V was pared by 4 bases and J by 3 bases, with 11 bases between. CDR3 nucleotides: TGTGCCAGCAGCTCTGGGGTAGCTACAGATACGCAGTATTTT. This encodes CASSSGVATDTQYF.

The chain couples TRBV5-1 to TRBJ2-7, with 7 nucleotides matching TRBD1. With V trimmed by 4 bases and J by 2 bases, 9 bases remained unmatched. Germline assignment: CDR1 SGHRS and CDR2 YFSETQ. This CDR3 is built from 15 residues. The CDR3 reads CASSPGVQGTYEQYF. CDR3 coding DNA: TGCGCCAGCAGCCCGGGCGTACAGGGGACCTACGAGCAGTACTTC.

This clonotype has ten or more counts. The V gene is TRBV5-1, the J gene TRBJ2-2, with D possibly being TRBD2 (6 bases). The CDR3 spans 13 residues. Trimming took off 5 bases at V and 3 bases at J, with 8 bases between the two ends. Germline V gene data show CDR1 as SGHRS and CDR2 as YFSETQ. This CDR3 reads CASSSGDTGELFF. CDR3 in DNA: TGCGCCAGCAGTTCGGGAGACACCGGGGAGCTGTTTTTT.

This clonotype was observed at least ten times. The chain links TRBV5-1 to TRBJ1-1; a weak D match, TRBD1 (5 bases). The CDR3 totals 17 residues. Trimming left V 4 bases short and J 5 bases short, with 24 bases between. The germline V gene has CDR1 SGHRS and CDR2 YFSETQ. The DNA for the CDR3 is TGCGCCAGCAGCCTTCTCTGGGGGTCAAATCGGGGAACTGAAGCTTTCTTT. Residues: CASSLLWGSNRGTEAFF.

This chain uses TRBV7-2 with TRBJ2-1; perhaps TRBD1 as D (6 bases). V gave up 5 bases and J gave up 5 bases, with 13 bases separating them. Germline CDR1 is SGHTA and CDR2 is FQGNSA. The CDR3 contains 14 residues. The CDR3 DNA reads TGTGCCAGCAGCCGCCGGGACACCCACAATGAGCAGTTCTTC. Protein product: CASSRRDTHNEQFF.

The chain employs TRBV7-3 and TRBJ2-5; possible D gene TRBD1, 6 bases. V was cut by 5 bases and J by 2 bases, with 9 bases left in between. CDR3 length: 13 amino acids. CDR1 is SGHTA and CDR2 is FQGTGA in the germline V gene. The CDR3 region is CASSRTGQETQYF. As DNA, the CDR3 is TGTGCCAGCAGCAGAACAGGGCAAGAGACCCAGTACTTC.

CDR3 sequence reads: CASSVWGSNSPLHF. CDR3 nucleotides: TGTGCCAGCAGTGTGTGGGGCTCTAATTCACCCCTCCACTTT. This sequence joins TRBV25-1 and TRBJ1-6, with a weak D call TRBD1 (5 bases). Looked up from germline, CDR1 is MGHDK and CDR2 is SYGVNS. Trimming shortened V by 4 bases and J by 6 bases, and 10 bases separated the two germline ends. This CDR3 is 14 amino acids long.